One and the same sample provided the 22 T cell receptor beta chains below, sequenced in a study of T cells after posttransplantation cyclophosphamide. Sequenced by immunoSEQ multiplex PCR; TCRdb stores in-frame clones only, minus some. The sample yields thousands of clones, 90% to 95% seen once. Sequenced: CD4+ T cells sorted from bone marrow. The receptors were gathered from an older woman in good health, CMV-negative, and a related stem cell transplant donor.

The V call is TRBV29-1, the J call TRBJ1-1; 7 nucleotides agree with TRBD1. Germline CDR1 reads SQVTM; CDR2 reads ANQGSEA. J lost 5 bases, V lost 6 bases, and 9 bases had no gene match. CDR3 length equals 13 residues. Written as DNA, the CDR3 is TGCAGCGTGGGCCAGGGGGTTTGGACTGAAGCTTTCTTT. It is translated as CSVGQGVWTEAFF.

The chain combines TRBV5-1 with TRBJ2-3, with D unresolved. The CDR3 length is 12 residues. The ends were cut back, 2 bases at V and 2 bases at J, with 3 bases in the middle. Germline V lookup: CDR1 SGHRS, CDR2 YFSETQ. Here the CDR3 DNA reads TGCGCCAGCAGCTTCAACACAGATACGCAGTATTTT. This encodes CASSFNTDTQYF.

The J gene is TRBJ2-3, the V gene TRBV7-6; 14 bases are shared with TRBD2. V lost 5 bases to trimming and J lost 8 bases; unmatched junction nucleotides: 6. CDR1 and CDR2 from the germline V gene are SGHVS and FNYEAQ. CDR3 length: 15 amino acids. In DNA form, the CDR3 reads TGTGCCAGCAGCAGGACTAGCGGGGGGCTCCTTACGCAGTATTTT. This sequence encodes CASSRTSGGLLTQYF.

CDR3 sequence reads: CASSIRVATTSRANVLTF. The DNA for the CDR3 is TGTGCCAGCAGCATTCGGGTAGCTACAACAAGTCGGGCCAACGTCCTGACTTTC. The chain uses TRBV21-1 and TRBJ2-6; the tabulated D call, TRBD2, remains unverified against the DNA. TRBV21-1 is a pseudogene locus. This CDR3 comprises 18 residues.

This clone was counted once. This chain connects TRBV15 to TRBJ2-5, with 7 bases that match TRBD1. This CDR3 comprises 19 residues. Germline lookup yields CDR1 LNHNV and CDR2 YYDKDF (reference sequence). V dropped 0 bases and J dropped 2; count of bases not matched to a gene: 15. The CDR3 here is CATSRDKGGPRPFQETQYF. CDR3 coding DNA: TGTGCCACCAGCAGAGATAAAGGGGGCCCACGACCCTTTCAAGAGACCCAGTACTTC.

This clone was recorded once. The J gene is TRBJ2-2, the V gene TRBV5-6; 9 bases line up with TRBD1. The CDR3 length is 17 residues. V shed 3 bases and J 1 base; nucleotides not matched to a gene: 7. CDR1 is SGHDT, CDR2 YYEEEE, per germline. The CDR3 is CASSSLPGQGNTGELFF. The CDR3 nucleotides read TGTGCCAGCAGCTCGCTACCGGGACAGGGGAACACCGGGGAGCTGTTTTTT. Supplemented by reference TRBV5-6 and TRBJ2-2, the full variable domain reads DAGVTQSPTHLIKTRGQQVTLRCSPKSGHDTVSWYQQALGQGPQFIFQYYEEEERQRGNFPDRFSGHQFPNYSSELNVNALLLGDSALYLCASSSLPGQGNTGELFFGEGSRLTVL.

The chain carries TRBV18 and TRBJ1-2; D gene unclear. This CDR3 has 16 residues. CDR1 and CDR2 from the germline V gene are KGHSH and LQKENI. Trimming cost V 3 bases and J 6 bases, with 20 bases left between them. CDR3 bases: TGTGCCAGCTCACCTCTCGACAAACCATCCCGGAATGGCTACACCTTC. Translating it yields CASSPLDKPSRNGYTF. Supplemented by reference TRBV18 and TRBJ1-2, the full variable domain reads NAGVMQNPRHLVRRRGQEARLRCSPMKGHSHVYWYRQLPEEGLKFMVYLQKENIIDESGMPKERFSAEFPKEGPSILRIQQVVRGDSAAYFCASSPLDKPSRNGYTFGSGTRLTVV.

This chain uses TRBV5-1 with TRBJ2-3; the match to TRBD1 covers 7 bases. This CDR3 is built from 16 residues. V gave up 0 bases and J gave up 0 bases; unmatched junction bases: 4. Germline loops: CDR1 SGHRS, CDR2 YFSETQ. In nucleotides, the CDR3 is TGCGCCAGCAGCTTGGAGGTACAGGGGAGCACAGATACGCAGTATTTT. Translating it yields CASSLEVQGSTDTQYF.

J is TRBJ2-5 and V is TRBV4-2, with D maybe TRBD2 (5 bases). This CDR3 is built from 15 residues. Germline CDR1 reads LGHNA; CDR2 reads YNFKEQ. Trimming shortened V by 0 bases and J by 1 base, and 9 bases separated the two germline ends. The CDR3 is CASSQDLRAQETQYF. The CDR3 DNA follows: TGTGCCAGCAGCCAAGACTTGCGGGCCCAAGAGACCCAGTACTTC.

V usage is TRBV28 and J usage is TRBJ1-4, with 8 bases lining up with TRBD1. Germline V gene data show CDR1 as MDHEN and CDR2 as SYDVKM. V dropped 3 bases and J dropped 0; count of bases not matched to a gene: 6. This CDR3 comprises 17 residues. CDR3 loop: CASSFADRGSTNEKLFF. The CDR3 DNA is TGTGCCAGCAGTTTCGCCGACAGGGGCTCAACTAATGAAAAACTGTTTTTT. Full variable domain (outside the CDR3, taken from reference TRBV28 and TRBJ1-4): DVKVTQSSRYLVKRTGEKVFLECVQDMDHENMFWYRQDPGLGLRLIYFSYDVKMKEKGDIPEGYSVSREKKERFSLILESASTNQTSMYLCASSFADRGSTNEKLFFGSGTQLSVL.

The chain employs TRBV5-1 and TRBJ2-2, with 8 bases fitting TRBD2. This CDR3 spans 15 amino acids. Germline V gene data show CDR1 as SGHRS and CDR2 as YFSETQ. With 3 bases clipped from V and 3 bases from J, the junction kept 4 bases outside the gene matches. CDR3 amino acids: CASSSSGPYTGELFF. The CDR3 DNA is TGCGCCAGCAGCTCTAGCGGGCCGTACACCGGGGAGCTGTTTTTT.

The chain carries TRBV28 and TRBJ1-2; 12 bases agree with TRBD1. CDR1 and CDR2 (germline): MDHEN, SYDVKM. Trimming at V came to 4 bases and at J to 2 bases, leaving 5 bases not matched to a gene. The CDR3 consists of 16 residues. The CDR3 nucleotides read TGTGCCAGCAGTTCCCCTGGGACAGGGGGCAACTATGGCTACACCTTC. Translated: CASSSPGTGGNYGYTF.

This chain links TRBV30 with TRBJ2-7; 8 nucleotides match TRBD1. The CDR3 runs 12 residues. The J segment lost 4 bases and the V segment lost 5 bases, leaving 4 bases of the junction unmatched. CDR1 and CDR2 (germline): GTSNPN, SVGIG (reference sequence). CDR3 sequence: CAWATGGYEQYF. For the CDR3, the DNA is TGTGCCTGGGCTACAGGGGGATACGAGCAGTACTTC.

V and J are TRBV28 and TRBJ2-7; D perhaps matches TRBD1 (5 bases). V was clipped by 3 bases and J by 4 bases, with 13 bases between them. The CDR3 has 14 residues. Per germline, CDR1 MDHEN and CDR2 SYDVKM. CDR3 DNA: TGTGCCAGCAGTTTTTTAGGGGCCCCTTACGAGCAGTACGTC. It specifies CASSFLGAPYEQYV.

The chain uses TRBV29-1 and TRBJ2-7, with 10 bases aligning to TRBD2. J was trimmed by 1 base and V by 4 bases; bases with no gene match: 4. Germline assignment: CDR1 SQVTM and CDR2 ANQGSEA. There are 14 residues in the CDR3. In DNA form, the CDR3 reads TGCAGCGTTGGGTGGACTAGCGGTTCCTACGAGCAGTACTTC. This translates into CSVGWTSGSYEQYF.

The genes are TRBV6-5 and TRBJ2-3; TRBD2 agrees at 12 bases. This CDR3 spans 15 amino acids. Trimming removed 6 bases from V and 4 bases from J; junction bases left unmatched: 5. CDR1 is MNHEY and CDR2 is SVGAGI in the germline V gene. The CDR3 region has the DNA TGTGCCAGCAGCGGACTAGCGGGGAGGGCAGATACGCAGTATTTT. Translating it yields CASSGLAGRADTQYF.

This clone was recorded a few times. The chain links TRBV28 to TRBJ2-3; 11 positions match TRBD1. Germline lookup yields CDR1 MDHEN and CDR2 SYDVKM. With V trimmed by 3 bases and J by 13 bases, 9 bases remained unmatched. The CDR3 has 14 amino acids. CDR3 in DNA: TGTGCCAGCAGTTTTAGGGGGCGGACAGGGGGCGAGTATTTT. The encoded protein is CASSFRGRTGGEYF.

This chain joins TRBV19 and TRBJ1-2; 7 bases are shared with TRBD1. CDR3 size: 13 residues. CDR1 and CDR2 from the germline V gene are LNHDA and SQIVND (reference sequence). Losses at the gene ends were 9 bases for V and 2 bases for J; bases not matched to a gene: 6. CDR3 region: CASRQGGNYGYTF. For the CDR3, the DNA is TGTGCCAGCCGACAGGGTGGCAACTATGGCTACACCTTC.

This CDR3 reads CASSTTGPNQPQHF. The CDR3 region has the DNA TGTGCCAGTAGTACGACAGGTCCCAATCAGCCCCAGCATTTT. V usage is TRBV19 and J usage is TRBJ1-5; a weak D match, TRBD1 (6 bases). Trimming took off 4 bases at V and 3 bases at J, with 10 bases between the two ends. The CDR3 extends over 14 amino acids. CDR1 LNHDA and CDR2 SQIVND come from the germline V gene (reference sequence).

This sequence joins TRBV7-3 and TRBJ2-2; no definite D call. The CDR3 runs 14 residues. Germline CDR1 and CDR2: SGHTA and FQGTGA. V gave up 1 base and J gave up 2 bases, with 5 bases separating them. The CDR3 loop reads CASSLNRNTGELFF. DNA of the CDR3: TGTGCCAGCAGCTTAAATAGAAACACCGGGGAGCTGTTTTTT. Supplemented by reference TRBV7-3 and TRBJ2-2, the full variable domain reads GAGVSQTPSNKVTEKGKYVELRCDPISGHTALYWYRQSLGQGPEFLIYFQGTGAADDSGLPNDRFFAVRPEGSVSTLKIQRTERGDSAVYLCASSLNRNTGELFFGEGSRLTVL.

The chain has TRBV16 and TRBJ2-3; D remains unclear. V lost 1 base and J lost 0, with 5 bases in between. Germline CDR1 is KGHSY and CDR2 is FQNENV. The CDR3 contains 14 residues. As DNA, the CDR3 is TGTGCCAGCAGCCAATTTCAGAGCACAGATACGCAGTATTTT. Translated: CASSQFQSTDTQYF. The variable domain in full, completed from reference TRBV16 and TRBJ2-3, reads GEEVAQTPKHLVRGEGQKAKLYCAPIKGHSYVFWYQQVLKNEFKFLISFQNENVFDETGMPKERFSAKCLPNSPCSLEIQATKLEDSAVYFCASSQFQSTDTQYFGPGTRLTVL.

The DNA for the CDR3 is TGTGCCTGGGGTTGGGGAGGGGCCCCCTCCTACAATGAGCAGTTCTTC. Amino acids: CAWGWGGAPSYNEQFF. The chain uses TRBV30 and TRBJ2-1, with 7 bases lining up with TRBD2. The germline V gene has CDR1 GTSNPN and CDR2 SVGIG (reference sequence). Trimming cost V 5 bases and J 0 bases; bases outside gene matches: 10. This CDR3 has 16 amino acids. The whole variable domain, filled in from reference TRBV30 and TRBJ2-1, reads SQTIHQWPATLVQPVGSPLSLECTVEGTSNPNLYWYRQAAGRGLQLLFYSVGIGQISSEVPQNLSASRPQDRQFILSSKKLLLSDSGFYLCAWGWGGAPSYNEQFFGPGTRLTVL.